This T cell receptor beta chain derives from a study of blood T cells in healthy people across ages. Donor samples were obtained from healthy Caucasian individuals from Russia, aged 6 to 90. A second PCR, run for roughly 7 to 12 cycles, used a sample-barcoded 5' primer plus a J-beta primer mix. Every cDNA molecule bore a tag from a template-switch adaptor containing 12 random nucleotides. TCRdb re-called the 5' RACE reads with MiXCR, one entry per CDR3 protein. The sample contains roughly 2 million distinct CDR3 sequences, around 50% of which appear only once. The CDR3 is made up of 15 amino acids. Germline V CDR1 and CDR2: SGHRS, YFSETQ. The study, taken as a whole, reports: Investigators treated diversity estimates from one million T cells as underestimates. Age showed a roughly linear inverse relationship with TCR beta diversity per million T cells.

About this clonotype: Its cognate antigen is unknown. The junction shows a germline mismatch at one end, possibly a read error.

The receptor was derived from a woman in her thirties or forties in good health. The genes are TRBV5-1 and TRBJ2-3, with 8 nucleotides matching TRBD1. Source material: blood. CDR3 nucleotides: TGCGCTAGCAGCCACCGGGACAGGAACACAGATACGCAGTATTTT. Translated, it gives CASSHRDRNTDTQYF.